This T cell receptor (beta chain) was sequenced in a study of T cell responses to AZD1222 COVID-19 vaccine. Whole-study results and caveats: Clonal diversity was possibly underestimated, and white British individuals and females predominated among donors.

Germline CDR1 reads SGHTA; CDR2 reads FQGNSA. Losses at the gene ends were 0 bases for V and 1 base for J; bases not matched to a gene: 14. The CDR3 totals 20 residues. The table came from immunoSEQ multiplex PCR; TCRdb's copy has only in-frame clones and leaves some out. The sample has roughly 140,000 clones; 82% are singletons. Details on this clone: Its antigen is still unknown.

This specimen was peripheral blood, taken on day 0 of MenACWY control vaccination. The V gene is TRBV7-2, the J gene TRBJ2-5; 10 nucleotides line up with TRBD2. The sequence was collected from an adult in good health. The CDR3 protein is CASSLALAGALKTGQETQYF. The CDR3 nucleotides read TGTGCCAGCAGCTTAGCGCTAGCGGGGGCGCTAAAGACGGGCCAAGAGACCCAGTACTTC.